This TCR beta chain appears in the sequencing data of a study of T cells expressing NK-cell markers. Overall study: Within the sequenced cohort of eight donors, seven exhibited HCMV seropositivity and one was seronegative.

The germline gives CDR1 SEHNR, CDR2 FQNEAQ (reference sequence). This CDR3 region has 14 residues. Reanalyzing the 5' RACE reads, TCRdb keeps one entry per CDR3 protein, without DNA. In total, the table holds about 430,000 distinct CDR3 sequences. The chain has TRBV7-9 and TRBJ1-1; the TCRdb call, TRBD1, lacks DNA for checking. This sequence was found in a woman aged 45 to 65 in good health. Sequenced material: blood T cells: a sorted CD56 or NKG2C T cell subset, CD4+ or CD8+ T cells, or bulk PBMC T cells (not recorded which). The CDR3 sequence: CASTRDRANTEAFF. Based on the CDR3 plus reference TRBV7-9 and TRBJ1-1, the full variable domain is DTGVSQNPRHKITKRGQNVTFRCDPISEHNRLYWYRQTLGQGPEFLTYFQNEAQLEKSRLLSDRFSAERPKGSFSTLEIQRTEQGDSAMYLCASTRDRANTEAFFGQGTRLTVV.